These T cell receptor beta chains were read from a single sample in a study of a mutant IDH1 vaccine in newly diagnosed glioma. Using immunoSEQ multiplex PCR, the repertoire was profiled, and TCRdb retains in-frame clones only, with some absent. The sample records roughly 52,000 clones, around 80% being singletons. Their recognized antigens are unknown. The starting material was PBMCs, obtained from a glioma patient whose treatment included an IDH1 peptide vaccine. The receptors were gathered from a man aged 35 to 55 with glioma. The CDR3 runs from the conserved cysteine through the conserved F or W.

V gene: TRBV2; CDR3 length: 12; CDR3 protein: CASIGGRDTQYF
V gene: TRBV7-2; CDR3 length: 13; CDR3 protein: CASSLVKLRPQHF
V gene: TRBV21-1; CDR3 length: 10; CDR3 protein: CAKGGEKLFF
V gene: TRBV5-6; CDR3 length: 15; CDR3 protein: CASSPVGRGGTEAFF
V gene: TRBV2; CDR3 length: 13; CDR3 protein: CASSRAVGYEQYF
V gene: TRBV6-1; CDR3 length: 15; CDR3 protein: CASDIGGQTTGELFF
V gene: TRBV19; CDR3 length: 14; CDR3 protein: CASSRASNTGELFF
V gene: TRBV4-1; CDR3 length: 15; CDR3 protein: CASSQPRDSYNEQFF
V gene: TRBV7-9; CDR3 length: 16; CDR3 protein: CASSYSGTGGNQPQHF
V gene: TRBV9; CDR3 length: 14; CDR3 protein: CASSVGGGTYEQYF
V gene: TRBV19; CDR3 length: 15; CDR3 protein: CASSMVRRSYNEQFF
V gene: TRBV21-1; CDR3 length: 19; CDR3 protein: CASSKARTLTRGSNQPQHF
V gene: TRBV4-1; CDR3 length: 16; CDR3 protein: CASSQTIGTGNEKLFF
V gene: TRBV2; CDR3 length: 13; CDR3 protein: CASNGQGVLGYTF
V gene: TRBV4-2; CDR3 length: 15; CDR3 protein: CASSQEQGASYEQYF
V gene: TRBV13; CDR3 length: 15; CDR3 protein: CASRLGLGLYTEAFF
V gene: TRBV2; CDR3 length: 14; CDR3 protein: CASSEQGFNTEAFF
V gene: TRBV5-1; CDR3 length: 14; CDR3 protein: CASSYGQATDTQYF
V gene: TRBV18; CDR3 length: 15; CDR3 protein: CASSPPQGAGYGYTF
V gene: TRBV7-9; CDR3 length: 13; CDR3 protein: CASSLQAGTVTFF
V gene: TRBV27; CDR3 length: 13; CDR3 protein: CASSLSSDYEQYF
V gene: TRBV18; CDR3 length: 13; CDR3 protein: CASSPEVFQPQHF
V gene: TRBV7-8; CDR3 length: 14; CDR3 protein: CASSLVAGTYGYTF
V gene: TRBV30; CDR3 length: 14; CDR3 protein: CAWSLNRRRSGYTF
V gene: TRBV6-1; CDR3 length: 11; CDR3 protein: CASSLMTEAFF
V gene: TRBV5-8; CDR3 length: 15; CDR3 protein: CASSLEGRGGSEAFF
V gene: TRBV7-3; CDR3 length: 15; CDR3 protein: CASSLAWTENTEAFF
V gene: TRBV6-5; CDR3 length: 13; CDR3 protein: CASSLTSTDTQYF
V gene: TRBV5-4; CDR3 length: 14; CDR3 protein: CASSPGDLLDGYTF
V gene: TRBV28; CDR3 length: 14; CDR3 protein: CASDSEESNQPQHF
V gene: TRBV6-6; CDR3 length: 13; CDR3 protein: CASRGTGSSPLHF
V gene: TRBV21-1; CDR3 length: 15; CDR3 protein: CASRQRCGYNYGYTF
V gene: TRBV2; CDR3 length: 12; CDR3 protein: CAGQGQSYEQYF
V gene: TRBV19; CDR3 length: 16; CDR3 protein: CASSIASGRTEYGYTF
V gene: TRBV11-3; CDR3 length: 16; CDR3 protein: CASSLGGTVGTDTQYF
V gene: TRBV6-5; CDR3 length: 14; CDR3 protein: CASSRPQGSYGYTF
V gene: TRBV5-4; CDR3 length: 14; CDR3 protein: CASSRQPPNTEAFF
V gene: TRBV27; CDR3 length: 16; CDR3 protein: CASSPLGAVINQPQHF
V gene: TRBV14; CDR3 length: 14; CDR3 protein: CASSQVGQGPEQYF
V gene: TRBV7-8; CDR3 length: 16; CDR3 protein: CASSSRTGSSGNTIYF
V gene: TRBV14; CDR3 length: 14; CDR3 protein: CASSQEYWNTEAFF